This TCR beta chain stems from a study of TIL therapy for anti-PD-1-resistant metastatic lung cancer. Time point of the sample: pre-treatment sample, taken before nivolumab and TIL therapy. Sequencing used immunoSEQ v3. Data came from immunoSEQ multiplex PCR; TCRdb stores just in-frame clones and leaves some out. The sample holds under 20,000 clones; 60% to 80% are singletons and the top ten take 7.4%. The CDR3 is made up of 16 amino acids. From germline, CDR1 is MNHEY and CDR2 SMNVEV (reference sequence). Trimming removed 6 bases from V and 7 bases from J; junction bases left unmatched: 14. This clonotype was sampled from a person between 25 and 80 years old with non-small cell lung cancer. The rearrangement links TRBV27 to TRBJ2-2; 7 positions match TRBD1. Here the sequenced sample was blood, taken at baseline. The chain's CDR3 is CASRRIRTGAGGELFF. The CDR3 DNA reads as TGTGCCAGCAGGCGAATTCGAACAGGGGCGGGCGGGGAGCTGTTTTTT.